One sample yielded the 8 T cell receptor beta chains listed below, sequenced in a study of blood T cell repertoires in COVID-19. Generated by immunoSEQ multiplex PCR, the TCRdb table keeps only in-frame clones and is missing some. The table has 55,000 to 65,000 clones, 89% seen once; the top ten hold around 15%. What was sequenced was peripheral blood. These receptors came from a woman aged 55-75 years with active COVID-19.

The chain links TRBV14 to TRBJ2-7, with D unresolved. CDR1 and CDR2 (germline): SGHDN, FVKESK. This CDR3 contains 13 residues. Trimming pared 3 bases from V and 3 bases from J, leaving 9 bases between. The CDR3 bases are TGTGCCAGCAGCCAGGGCAATTACTACGAGCAGTACTTC. Translated: CASSQGNYYEQYF.

The chain carries TRBV29-1 and TRBJ1-5; TRBD1 matches at 8 bases. The CDR3 is made up of 14 amino acids. Germline trimming cut 5 bases from V and 4 bases from J; bases unmatched to any gene: 7. Germline-derived CDR1 and CDR2 are SQVTM and ANQGSEA. The CDR3 sequence is CSVSGQGWNQPQHF. CDR3 DNA sequence: TGCAGCGTTAGTGGACAGGGATGGAATCAGCCCCAGCATTTT.

This clone was observed a few times. V is TRBV13 and J is TRBJ1-2, with a possible D match to TRBD1 (5 bases). Per germline, CDR1 PRHDT and CDR2 FYEKMQ (reference sequence). The CDR3 runs to 15 residues. V lost 5 bases and J 9 bases, leaving 22 bases between the germline ends. The CDR3 reads CASSAPDSPSVSYTF. CDR3 DNA: TGTGCCAGCAGCGCACCTGACAGCCCCTCGGTCAGCTACACCTTC.

This sequence joins TRBV6-1 and TRBJ1-2, with 7 nucleotides matching TRBD1. Trimming cost V 2 bases and J 8 bases; bases outside gene matches: 5. Germline CDR1 is MNHNS and CDR2 is SASEGT. This CDR3 spans 13 amino acids. This chain's CDR3 is CASSERTGGGYTF. In DNA form, the CDR3 reads TGTGCCAGCAGTGAACGGACAGGAGGGGGCTACACCTTC.

The chain combines TRBV6-2 or TRBV6-3 with TRBJ2-5, with 9 bases fitting TRBD1. V was pared by 5 bases and J by 4 bases, with 5 bases of the junction left unmatched. The germline CDR1 and CDR2 sequences are MNHEY and SVGEGT. The length of the CDR3 is 14 residues. The CDR3 spells CASSGRTGAETQYF. The CDR3 DNA reads as TGTGCCAGCAGTGGGCGGACAGGGGCAGAGACCCAGTACTTC.

The chain combines TRBV7-9 with TRBJ2-1; perhaps TRBD1 as D (6 bases). Germline V gives CDR1 SEHNR, CDR2 FQNEAQ (reference sequence). The CDR3 length is 14 residues. V lost 3 bases and J 6 bases, leaving 12 bases between the germline ends. The CDR3 DNA reads as TGTGCCAGCAGCTTGGGGGCAGGGCGCAATGAGCAGTTCTTC. Its translation is CASSLGAGRNEQFF.

The DNA for the CDR3 is TGCGCCAGCAGCCCCGGACTAGCGCGGTCAGAGACCCAGTACTTC. Translating gives CASSPGLARSETQYF. This chain joins TRBV5-1 and TRBJ2-5, with 9 nucleotides matching TRBD2. Germline-derived CDR1 and CDR2 are SGHRS and YFSETQ. Unmatched junction bases numbered 8, after V lost 4 bases and J lost 4 bases. The CDR3 has 15 amino acids.

J is TRBJ1-1 and V is TRBV19; possibly TRBD1 for D (6 bases). Germline V gene lookup returns CDR1 LNHDA and CDR2 SQIVND (reference sequence). The CDR3 loop spans 15 amino acids. V lost 3 bases and J lost 5, with 16 bases in between. DNA for the CDR3: TGTGCCAGTAGTATTGGGGGCGCCTGGGGAACTGAAGCTTTCTTT. Translated: CASSIGGAWGTEAFF.